The present TCR beta chain was sequenced within a study of shared clonotypes between healthy human individuals. Study findings and constraints: The sole specimen, blood, was sampled, and tissue repertoires likely differ.

For this clone: Its antigen is undetermined.

All donors were Caucasian adults living in Nashville, Tennessee. Negatively enriched CD4+ T cells were divided by CD45RA into naive and memory. Authors' methods: Because ImmunoSEQ provided only junction sequences with no quality scores, the filtering differed. The assay was immunoSEQ multiplex PCR, and TCRdb's table has in-frame clones only and misses some. V and J calls and clone size come straight from that table; D and trimming were deduced from the DNA. The sample carries more than 400,000 clones, 95% to 96% recorded once. Sequencing was carried out using naive CD4+ T cells sorted from blood. Subset meaning: CD45RA+ positively selected. The receptor's source is a woman between 25 and 40 years old in good health.

The CDR3 DNA reads TGCGCCAGCAGCTTGGAGGTACAGCCTAATTCACCCCTCCACTTT. Its protein product is CASSLEVQPNSPLHF. The gene calls are TRBV5-1 and TRBJ1-6, with D hard to call. Looked up from germline, CDR1 is SGHRS and CDR2 is YFSETQ. The CDR3 is made up of 15 amino acids. The V end was cut by 0 bases, the J end by 6 bases, with 10 bases between.